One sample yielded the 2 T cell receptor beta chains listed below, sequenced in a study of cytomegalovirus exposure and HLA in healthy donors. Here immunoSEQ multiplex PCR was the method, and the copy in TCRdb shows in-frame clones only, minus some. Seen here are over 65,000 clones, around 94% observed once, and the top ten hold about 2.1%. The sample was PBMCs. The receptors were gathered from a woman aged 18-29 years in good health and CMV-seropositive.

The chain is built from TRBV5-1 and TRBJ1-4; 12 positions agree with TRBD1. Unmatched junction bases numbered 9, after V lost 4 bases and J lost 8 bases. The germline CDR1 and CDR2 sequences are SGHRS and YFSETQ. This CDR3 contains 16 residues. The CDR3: CASSHTGQGAEEKLFF. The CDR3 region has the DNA TGCGCCAGCAGCCATACGGGACAGGGGGCTGAAGAAAAACTGTTTTTT.

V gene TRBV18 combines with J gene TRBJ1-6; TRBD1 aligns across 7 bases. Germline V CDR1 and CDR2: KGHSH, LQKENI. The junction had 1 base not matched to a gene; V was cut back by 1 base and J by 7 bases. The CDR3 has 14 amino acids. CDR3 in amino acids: CASSPQGANSPLHF. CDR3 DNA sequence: TGTGCCAGCTCACCACAGGGGGCAAATTCACCCCTCCACTTT.